Following are 27 T cell receptor beta chains from one sample sequenced in a study of cytomegalovirus exposure and HLA in healthy donors. The PCR had 60 Vbeta and 13 Jbeta primers. The table came from immunoSEQ multiplex PCR; TCRdb's copy has only in-frame clones and leaves some out. The sample totals 130,000 or so clones. Sequencing was done on a sample of PBMCs. The source of these receptors is a woman aged 55-69 years in good health and CMV-seronegative.

The chain recombines TRBV11-2 with TRBJ2-4, with TRBD2 matching over 10 bases. Germline V gene lookup returns CDR1 SGHAT and CDR2 FQNNGV. The J segment lost 9 bases and the V segment lost 2 bases, leaving 7 bases of the junction unmatched. The CDR3 is made up of 15 amino acids. The CDR3 DNA follows: TGTGCCAGCAGCTTACTAGCGGGGGCATTGGGCATTCAGTACTTC. This encodes CASSLLAGALGIQYF.

V usage is TRBV6-5 and J usage is TRBJ2-1; a possible D gene is TRBD2 (6 bases). The CDR3 spans 15 residues. Germline values: CDR1 MNHEY, CDR2 SVGAGI. Trimming took off 6 bases at V and 8 bases at J, with 20 bases between the two ends. The CDR3 region has the DNA TGTGCCAGCAGAACCGCGGGGTCCTTGTCCGATGAGCAGTTCTTC. Translating gives CASRTAGSLSDEQFF.

The V and J genes are TRBV2 and TRBJ1-5; D possibly corresponds to TRBD1 (6 bases). The length of the CDR3 is 14 residues. The V end was cut by 2 bases, the J end by 6 bases, with 11 bases between. From germline, CDR1 is SNHLY and CDR2 FYNNEI. The CDR3 region is CASSESGVGQPQHF. CDR3 sequence (DNA): TGTGCCAGCAGTGAATCAGGGGTGGGTCAGCCCCAGCATTTT.

The chain recombines TRBV7-9 with TRBJ2-5; 8 positions match TRBD2. The CDR3 contains 16 residues. The germline V gene encodes CDR1 SEHNR and CDR2 FQNEAQ (reference sequence). V gave up 0 bases and J gave up 0 bases; unmatched junction bases: 3. Here the CDR3 DNA reads TGTGCCAGCAGCTTAGCGGTACTAGCGGACCAAGAGACCCAGTACTTC. Translated: CASSLAVLADQETQYF.

V gene TRBV7-3 combines with J gene TRBJ2-2; 10 bases fit TRBD1. Trimming took 4 bases from V and 5 from J; bases not matched to a gene: 7. The CDR3 has 16 residues. From germline, CDR1 is SGHTA and CDR2 FQGTGA. The CDR3 spells CASSWRTGGITGELFF. CDR3 nucleotides: TGTGCCAGCAGCTGGAGGACAGGGGGGATAACCGGGGAGCTGTTTTTT.

The V gene is TRBV7-9, the J gene TRBJ1-5, with D perhaps matching TRBD1 (6 bases). Germline-derived CDR1 and CDR2 are SEHNR and FQNEAQ (reference sequence). V was pared by 1 base and J by 3 bases, with 7 bases between. The CDR3 contains 14 residues. CDR3 DNA sequence: TGTGCCAGCAGCTTAGACAGGGACAATCAGCCCCAGCATTTT. Its protein is CASSLDRDNQPQHF.

The chain uses TRBV27 and TRBJ2-3; TRBD1 matches at 9 bases. The length of the CDR3 is 15 residues. Trimming cost V 7 bases and J 5 bases; bases outside gene matches: 10. Per the germline V gene, CDR1 is MNHEY and CDR2 is SMNVEV (reference sequence). CDR3 DNA sequence: TGTGCCAGCACAACCCCCGGGACAGGGCAAGATACGCAGTATTTT. Translated: CASTTPGTGQDTQYF.

This chain uses TRBV27 with TRBJ2-7, with TRBD1 as a possible D gene (6 bases). CDR3 size: 15 residues. V was shortened by 5 bases and J by 2 bases, with 16 bases between the two germline ends. Germline CDR1 and CDR2: MNHEY and SMNVEV (reference sequence). CDR3: CASSPRRGGTYEQYF. DNA of the CDR3: TGTGCCAGCAGTCCCCGCAGGGGCGGAACCTACGAGCAGTACTTC.

The rearrangement joins TRBV10-3 to TRBJ2-7, with TRBD1 matching 7 bases. The CDR3 length is 13 residues. J was trimmed by 5 bases and V by 10 bases; bases with no gene match: 11. CDR1 is ENHRY, CDR2 SYGVKD, per germline. The CDR3 DNA reads TGTGCCACCTCCGGCGAGGGGGCCAACGAGCAGTACTTC. This encodes CATSGEGANEQYF.

The chain carries TRBV13 and TRBJ1-5; the match to TRBD1 covers 8 bases. The germline CDR1 and CDR2 sequences are PRHDT and FYEKMQ (reference sequence). With V trimmed by 4 bases and J by 4 bases, 9 bases remained unmatched. The CDR3 consists of 16 residues. The CDR3 spells CASSSGQGDKNQPQHF. The DNA for the CDR3 is TGTGCCAGCAGCTCTGGACAGGGAGATAAAAATCAGCCCCAGCATTTT.

The V gene is TRBV28, the J gene TRBJ2-7, with 9 bases fitting TRBD2. After removal of 4 bases from V and 3 bases from J, the junction contained 13 bases not matched to a gene. The CDR3 loop spans 17 amino acids. Germline V lookup: CDR1 MDHEN, CDR2 SYDVKM. The CDR3 loop reads CASSSPASGKGYYEQYF. In nucleotides, the CDR3 is TGTGCCAGCAGTTCCCCGGCTAGCGGGAAGGGTTACTACGAGCAGTACTTC. Together with reference TRBV28 and TRBJ2-7, the CDR3 gives the full variable domain: DVKVTQSSRYLVKRTGEKVFLECVQDMDHENMFWYRQDPGLGLRLIYFSYDVKMKEKGDIPEGYSVSREKKERFSLILESASTNQTSMYLCASSSPASGKGYYEQYFGPGTRLTVT.

This sequence joins TRBV6-6 and TRBJ1-6; 8 bases are shared with TRBD1. Germline V gene sequence: CDR1 MNHNY, CDR2 SVGAGI (reference sequence). The CDR3 is 15 residues long. Unmatched junction bases numbered 10, after V lost 6 bases and J lost 9 bases. The DNA for the CDR3 is TGTGCCAGCAGCCCCGGACAGGGCGACTTTTCACCCCTCCACTTT. Protein sequence: CASSPGQGDFSPLHF.

Points on this clone: The sample holds other DNA sequences that translate to the same CDR3. The chain couples TRBV30 to TRBJ1-5; D uncertain. CDR3 length: 13 residues. V was trimmed by 0 bases and J by 5 bases, leaving 8 bases between them. Germline V CDR1 and CDR2: GTSNPN, SVGIG (reference sequence). This CDR3 is CAWSVREDQPQHF. The CDR3 nucleotides read TGTGCCTGGAGTGTACGGGAGGATCAGCCCCAGCATTTT.

The V and J genes are TRBV15 and TRBJ2-7, with D unclear. V was pared by 0 bases and J by 1 base, with 7 bases between. CDR3 length: 14 amino acids. The germline V gene encodes CDR1 LNHNV and CDR2 YYDKDF (reference sequence). The CDR3 is CATSREAYSYEQYF. In DNA, the CDR3 is TGTGCCACCAGCAGAGAAGCGTATTCCTACGAGCAGTACTTC.

This rearrangement joins TRBV29-1 to TRBJ2-1, with D unresolved. The CDR3 extends over 10 amino acids. Germline values: CDR1 SQVTM, CDR2 ANQGSEA. The DNA of the CDR3 is TGCAGTGCAACGAGTGTTGAGCAGTTCTTC. Translating it yields CSATSVEQFF.

The chain recombines TRBV2 with TRBJ2-7; D is uncertain. V was cut by 0 bases and J by 4 bases, with 13 bases left in between. Germline CDR1 is SNHLY and CDR2 is FYNNEI. The CDR3 is 15 residues long. CDR3: CASSEAPLRQYEQYF. CDR3 coding DNA: TGTGCCAGCAGTGAAGCGCCTCTCCGCCAGTACGAGCAGTACTTC.

The rearrangement links TRBV7-9 to TRBJ1-2; a weak D match, TRBD1 (6 bases). Per germline, CDR1 SEHNR and CDR2 FQNEAQ (reference sequence). V lost 2 bases to trimming and J lost 4 bases, with 8 bases between them. The CDR3 is 13 residues long. Here the CDR3 reads CASSLQGPYGYTF. CDR3 nucleotides: TGTGCCAGCAGCTTACAGGGGCCCTATGGCTACACCTTC.

The rearrangement joins TRBV7-9 to TRBJ1-2, with D possibly being TRBD1 (5 bases). Germline CDR1 is SEHNR and CDR2 is FQNEAQ (reference sequence). Trimming removed 5 bases from V and 13 bases from J, with 23 bases in between. The CDR3 extends over 14 amino acids. The CDR3 sequence is CASSRDPGLLTTTF. Here the CDR3 DNA reads TGTGCCAGCAGCCGAGACCCAGGGTTGTTAACAACCACCTTC.

This chain links TRBV5-1 with TRBJ2-2; TRBD1 matches 9 bases. The junction had 8 bases not matched to a gene; V was cut back by 4 bases and J by 7 bases. This CDR3 is built from 15 residues. In germline, CDR1 is SGHRS, CDR2 YFSETQ. The CDR3 region has the DNA TGCGCCAGCAGCACCGGGACAGGGAGAATCGGGGAGCTGTTTTTT. Translated, it gives CASSTGTGRIGELFF.

The chain couples TRBV19 to TRBJ1-6; the D is unclear. Trimming took off 5 bases at V and 9 bases at J, with 8 bases between the two ends. Germline V CDR1 and CDR2: LNHDA, SQIVND (reference sequence). This CDR3 spans 12 amino acids. This CDR3 is CASSRGISPLHF. CDR3 sequence (DNA): TGTGCCAGTAGTCGCGGGATTTCACCCCTCCACTTT.

The J gene is TRBJ1-1, the V gene TRBV28; D is unclear. The germline V gene has CDR1 MDHEN and CDR2 SYDVKM. Trimming pared 3 bases from V and 1 base from J, leaving 15 bases between. The CDR3 extends over 16 amino acids. The CDR3 sequence: CASSFSRGLPNTEAFF. As DNA, the CDR3 is TGTGCCAGCAGTTTCAGCCGAGGGCTACCGAACACTGAAGCTTTCTTT.

Worth noting for this clone: A read error may produce the germline difference seen at one junction end. The V and J genes are TRBV10-3 and TRBJ1-3; 8 bases align to TRBD1. The length of the CDR3 is 13 residues. CDR1 and CDR2 (germline): ENHRY, SYGVKD. CDR3 region: CAVRGRSGNTIYF. DNA for the CDR3: TGTGCCGTCAGGGGGCGATCCGGAAACACCATATATTTT.

The chain joins TRBV5-1 to TRBJ2-1, with 14 bases fitting TRBD2. Germline CDR1 and CDR2: SGHRS and YFSETQ. V shed 4 bases, J shed 0 bases, and the junction held 6 bases outside the gene matches. The CDR3 runs 18 residues. CDR3 nucleotide sequence: TGCGCCAGCAGCAAGACTAGCGGGGGGGCCAGCTCCTACAATGAGCAGTTCTTC. Protein sequence: CASSKTSGGASSYNEQFF.

The V gene is TRBV5-1, the J gene TRBJ1-5; 10 nucleotides match TRBD1. This CDR3 spans 14 amino acids. CDR1 and CDR2 from the germline V gene are SGHRS and YFSETQ. The V gene end was trimmed by 4 bases and the J gene end by 7 bases; junction bases not matched to a gene: 5. CDR3 in amino acids: CASSLGTGVQPQHF. CDR3 nucleotides: TGCGCCAGCAGCCTAGGGACAGGGGTACAGCCCCAGCATTTT.

The V call is TRBV2, the J call TRBJ1-6; D remains ambiguous. Germline V gene sequence: CDR1 SNHLY, CDR2 FYNNEI. V lost 3 bases to trimming and J lost 0 bases, with 15 bases between them. This CDR3 is built from 18 residues. CDR3 DNA: TGTGCCAGCAGTGATCCGTCTTACGGGAGCTCCTATAATTCACCCCTCCACTTT. This codes for CASSDPSYGSSYNSPLHF. The variable domain in full, completed from reference TRBV2 and TRBJ1-6, reads EPEVTQTPSHQVTQMGQEVILRCVPISNHLYFYWYRQILGQKVEFLVSFYNNEISEKSEIFDDQFSVERPDGSNFTLKIRSTKLEDSAMYFCASSDPSYGSSYNSPLHFGNGTRLTVT.

This chain joins TRBV7-9 and TRBJ2-5; D is perhaps TRBD1 (5 bases). V shed 4 bases and J shed 4 bases, with 7 bases lying between them. The germline V gene encodes CDR1 SEHNR and CDR2 FQNEAQ (reference sequence). There are 12 residues in the CDR3. CDR3 in amino acids: CASSSQGETQYF. CDR3 nucleotides: TGTGCCAGCAGCTCGCAGGGAGAGACCCAGTACTTC.

CDR3 in DNA: TGTGCCAGCAGTTTGTTTCCCGTGGGGGGGTCCTACGAGCAGTACTTC. It translates to CASSLFPVGGSYEQYF. The chain combines TRBV28 with TRBJ2-7; 7 bases agree with TRBD2. The V segment lost 3 bases and the J segment 1 base; nucleotides outside the gene matches: 9. CDR1 is MDHEN and CDR2 is SYDVKM in the germline V gene. This CDR3 region has 16 residues.